This TCR beta chain was found in a study of blood T cell repertoires in COVID-19. Those enrolled, adults aged 18 to 89 years, came from about two dozen US areas. Participants' own reports of clinical history determined their cohort assignment. The study counted Cohort 3 donors as recovered given two negative PCRs, clearance, or symptom resolution. Germline CDR1 and CDR2: GTSNPN and SVGIG (reference sequence). The CDR3 consists of 13 residues. Trimming cost V 6 bases and J 5 bases; bases outside gene matches: 6. The authors' processing: Counts of nucleated cells, estimated from reference gene primer amplification, were obtained. The repertoire was sequenced with immunoSEQ multiplex PCR; TCRdb's copy has only in-frame clones and lacks some. V, J and clone size were drawn from that table, and D and trimming were deduced from the DNA. The sample carries around 470,000 clones, about 92% recorded once.

The receptor was derived from a man aged 18-30 years who had recovered from COVID-19. Sequencing was carried out using PBMCs or T cells enriched from blood (not recorded which). The chain carries TRBV30 and TRBJ1-4, with 7 bases aligning to TRBD1. The CDR3, as DNA: TGTGCCTGCCAGGGGGAAGGGAATGAAAAACTGTTTTTT. It encodes CACQGEGNEKLFF.